A selection of T cell receptor beta chains follows, all from one sample in a study of OX40 agonist ivuxolimab in advanced cancers. Clones were read by immunoSEQ multiplex PCR, and TCRdb kept only the in-frame ones, dropping some. The sample records more than 80,000 clones, 70% to 90% being singletons. Sequenced here: CD4+ or CD8+ T cells sorted from blood, sampled in a trial of the OX40 agonist ivuxolimab. Receptor source: an adult with an advanced solid tumor such as melanoma, head and neck, liver or kidney cancer. The CDR3 runs from the conserved cysteine through the conserved F or W. The order of the fields is D gene, V gene, CDR3 length, J gene, clone size, CDR3 DNA, CDR3 protein. The D gene is left open where the match is weak. Size tells how often a clone was seen (once, few, many) or the class of an expanded clone, and some rows leave it out.

>TRBD1|TRBV4-2|12|TRBJ1-2|few
TGTGCCAGCAGCCAGGGGACAGGGGGCTACACCTTC
CASSQGTGGYTF
>-|TRBV4-2|14|TRBJ2-7|-
TGTGCCAGCAGCCAAGATCGGGTTAGCAGAGAGCAGTACTTC
CASSQDRVSREQYF
>-|TRBV5-1|16|TRBJ1-1|-
TGCGCCAGCAGCCTTTCGACAGGACAGATGAACACTGAAGCTTTCTTT
CASSLSTGQMNTEAFF
>TRBD1|TRBV5-1|16|TRBJ2-5|-
TGCGCCAGCAGCTCTGGCCTGACAGGGGGCCTTGAGACCCAGTACTTC
CASSSGLTGGLETQYF
>-|TRBV15|14|TRBJ1-1|-
TGTGCCACCAGCAGAGATCGACAGAACACTGAAGCTTTCTTT
CATSRDRQNTEAFF
>TRBD1|TRBV28|15|TRBJ2-7|-
TGTGCCAGCAGTCCCTCAGACAGGGCGAACTACGAGCAGTACTTC
CASSPSDRANYEQYF
>TRBD1|TRBV15|16|TRBJ1-2|-
TGTGCCACCAGCAGGGACAGGGGGCGGGCATCCCATGGCTACACCTTC
CATSRDRGRASHGYTF
>-|TRBV28|14|TRBJ1-5|-
TGTGCCAGCACCATGGGGGGAAGCAATCAGCCCCAGCATTTT
CASTMGGSNQPQHF
>-|TRBV11-1|16|TRBJ2-1|-
TGTGCCAGCAGCTTAGCAGGACTGGAGGGGGACAATGAGCAGTTCTTC
CASSLAGLEGDNEQFF
>TRBD1|TRBV27|18|TRBJ1-1|-
TGTGCCAGCGGAAACAGGGGGCTGGGAGGGCCTATGAACACTGAAGCTTTCTTT
CASGNRGLGGPMNTEAFF
>TRBD2|TRBV6-5|14|TRBJ2-1|-
TGTGCCAGCAGGCTACTAGCGCCATACAATGAGCAGTTCTTC
CASRLLAPYNEQFF
>TRBD1|TRBV30|14|TRBJ1-2|-
TGTGCCTGGAGTTCTAGACAGGGAGGCTATGGCTACACCTTC
CAWSSRQGGYGYTF
>-|TRBV4-1|15|TRBJ2-1|-
TGCGCCAGCAGCCAAGAGAAGTCGGGCCACAATGAGCAGTTCTTC
CASSQEKSGHNEQFF